This T cell receptor beta chain is drawn from a study of T cell changes during pregnancy in multiple sclerosis. The CDR3 consists of 14 residues. With 4 bases removed from V and 2 bases from J, the gap between germline ends came to 12 bases. Germline V gives CDR1 SGHDT, CDR2 YYEEEE. TCRdb keeps only in-frame clones here, not all; method: immunoSEQ multiplex PCR. The sample holds almost 50,000 clones, about 90% seen once. The sequence was obtained from a female donor with multiple sclerosis, enrolled in a pregnancy study. The source was CD8+ T cells from peripheral blood mononuclear cells, collected after pregnancy. This chain joins TRBV5-6 and TRBJ2-5; D is possibly TRBD2 (5 bases). The CDR3 here is CASSDTGLQETQYF. As DNA, the CDR3 is TGTGCCAGCAGCGACACCGGACTGCAAGAGACCCAGTACTTC.